The 27 T cell receptor beta chains given below trace back to one sample, sequenced in a study of early T cells in non-severe SARS-CoV-2 infection. TCRdb processed the 5' RACE reads anew with MiXCR; each CDR3 protein has one entry. The table shows about 70,000 distinct CDR3 sequences, with 9% to 15% occurring only once. Sequencing was performed on whole blood, taken at baseline. The receptors stem from an adult who was a healthcare worker with PCR-confirmed SARS-CoV-2 infection or an uninfected control (not recorded which). The donor label of this sample is uncertain.

This clonotype occurred a few times. This chain uses TRBV20-1 with TRBJ2-5; D call uncertain. CDR1 DFQATT and CDR2 SNEGSKA come from the germline V gene (reference sequence). Between the trimmed V and J ends, which lost 6 bases and 5 bases, there was a span of 13 bases. The CDR3 covers 12 residues. The CDR3 is CSAPDLMETQYF. The CDR3 nucleotides read TGCAGTGCCCCGGACCTGATGGAGACCCAGTACTTC.

This clonotype turned up a few times. J is TRBJ2-7 and V is TRBV18; 7 bases map to TRBD2. Germline lookup yields CDR1 KGHSH and CDR2 LQKENI. V trimming: 2 bases; J trimming: 5 bases; junction bases outside the gene matches: 12. The CDR3 runs to 16 residues. The DNA of the CDR3 is TGTGCCAGCTCACCAGTAACCACGGGGGGAGGAGACGAGCAGTACTTC. Its protein is CASSPVTTGGGDEQYF.

This clonotype was seen a handful of times. This rearrangement joins TRBV9 to TRBJ2-1; D uncertain. Trimming took 0 bases from V and 9 from J, leaving 19 bases between them. Looked up from germline, CDR1 is SGDLS and CDR2 is YYNGEE. This CDR3 has 16 residues. The CDR3 reads CASSVDPASYLGEQFF. Written as DNA, the CDR3 is TGTGCCAGCAGCGTAGATCCGGCCTCATATCTTGGTGAGCAGTTCTTC.

This clonotype showed up many times. J is TRBJ1-5 and V is TRBV2; D gene uncertain. CDR3 length: 15 amino acids. Deletions cut 4 bases from V and 2 bases from J, with 12 bases between. Germline values: CDR1 SNHLY, CDR2 FYNNEI. CDR3: CASSVGEGGNQPQHF. In DNA form, the CDR3 reads TGTGCCAGCAGTGTCGGGGAAGGAGGCAATCAGCCCCAGCATTTT. Full variable domain (missing parts from reference TRBV2 and TRBJ1-5): EPEVTQTPSHQVTQMGQEVILRCVPISNHLYFYWYRQILGQKVEFLVSFYNNEISEKSEIFDDQFSVERPDGSNFTLKIRSTKLEDSAMYFCASSVGEGGNQPQHFGDGTRLSIL.

This clonotype was counted only a few times. V usage is TRBV9 and J usage is TRBJ2-7; 11 bases agree with TRBD1. The CDR3 contains 16 residues. Germline V CDR1 and CDR2: SGDLS, YYNGEE. Losses at the gene ends were 2 bases for V and 2 bases for J; bases not matched to a gene: 6. The CDR3 here is CASSVGPGQGAYEQYF. CDR3 coding DNA: TGTGCCAGCAGCGTCGGACCGGGACAGGGGGCCTACGAGCAGTACTTC.

This clonotype was recorded at least ten times. The chain recombines TRBV19 with TRBJ1-2; D is perhaps TRBD1 (6 bases). Trimming pared 7 bases from V and 4 bases from J, leaving 10 bases between. Per the germline V gene, CDR1 is LNHDA and CDR2 is SQIVND (reference sequence). The CDR3 runs to 12 residues. The CDR3 nucleotides read TGTGCCAGTACCCAGGGGTCCTATGGCTACACCTTC. Its translation: CASTQGSYGYTF.

This clonotype was counted many times. The genes are TRBV7-6 and TRBJ2-7; 7 bases match TRBD1. Germline assignment: CDR1 SGHVS and CDR2 FNYEAQ. The CDR3 consists of 14 residues. The J segment lost 3 bases and the V segment lost 1 base, leaving 3 bases of the junction unmatched. The CDR3 coding sequence is TGTGCCAGCAGCTTAGAACAGGGGAACTACGAGCAGTACTTC. Translated: CASSLEQGNYEQYF.

The chain combines TRBV7-2 with TRBJ2-3, with D possibly being TRBD2 (7 bases). This CDR3 is 16 amino acids long. Per the germline V gene, CDR1 is SGHTA and CDR2 is FQGNSA. V gave up 2 bases and J gave up 3 bases, with 15 bases separating them. DNA of the CDR3: TGTGCCAGCAGCTTATTTCGTGGGGGGGCGACAGATACGCAGTATTTT. Translation: CASSLFRGGATDTQYF. The full variable domain, completed using reference TRBV7-2 and TRBJ2-3, is GAGVSQSPSNKVTEKGKDVELRCDPISGHTALYWYRQSLGQGLEFLIYFQGNSAPDKSGLPSDRFSAERTGGSVSTLTIQRTQQEDSAVYLCASSLFRGGATDTQYFGPGTRLTVL.

V usage is TRBV12-3 or TRBV12-4 and J usage is TRBJ2-3; 10 bases match TRBD2. The CDR3 is 17 residues long. V was pared by 6 bases and J by 5 bases, with 14 bases of the junction left unmatched. The CDR3 coding sequence is TGTGCCAGCAGATCCACTACGGGACTAGCGTTAAGAGATACGCAGTATTTT. Residues: CASRSTTGLALRDTQYF.

This clonotype was counted many times. This chain connects TRBV7-2 to TRBJ2-5; D is perhaps TRBD2 (6 bases). This CDR3 has 15 amino acids. Germline V lookup: CDR1 SGHTA, CDR2 FQGNSA. Trimming removed 1 base at V and 4 bases at J, with 13 bases between. CDR3 DNA sequence: TGTGCCAGCAGCTTAGGAGCTGGACTAAGAGAGACCCAGTACTTC. Translated: CASSLGAGLRETQYF.

The genes are TRBV20-1 and TRBJ2-7; 7 bases align to TRBD2. Unmatched junction bases numbered 7, after V lost 3 bases and J lost 2 bases. CDR1 and CDR2 (germline): DFQATT, SNEGSKA (reference sequence). This CDR3 comprises 14 residues. The CDR3 sequence: CSASRSGRAYEQYF. CDR3 in DNA: TGCAGTGCTAGTAGGTCAGGGAGGGCCTACGAGCAGTACTTC.

The V gene is TRBV20-1, the J gene TRBJ1-3, with D possibly matching TRBD1 (6 bases). V was clipped by 3 bases and J by 2 bases, with 14 bases between them. Germline lookup yields CDR1 DFQATT and CDR2 SNEGSKA (reference sequence). This CDR3 is 15 amino acids long. DNA of the CDR3: TGCAGTGCTAGGCCTGGGGCAGGGGCTGGAAACACCATATATTTT. Translated: CSARPGAGAGNTIYF.

This clonotype was picked up a small number of times. The chain is built from TRBV20-1 and TRBJ1-5; unclear D gene. V lost 2 bases and J 1 base, leaving 9 bases between the germline ends. The germline gives CDR1 DFQATT, CDR2 SNEGSKA (reference sequence). This CDR3 spans 14 amino acids. Written as DNA, the CDR3 is TGCAGTGCTAGAATCGGCGTAAGCAATCAGCCCCAGCATTTT. Translating gives CSARIGVSNQPQHF.

The chain has TRBV29-1 and TRBJ2-1, with 12 bases aligning to TRBD2. This CDR3 has 13 residues. J was trimmed by 4 bases and V by 6 bases; bases with no gene match: 1. Germline CDR1 SQVTM, CDR2 ANQGSEA. The CDR3 region has the DNA TGCAGCGTGGGGACTAGCGGGTACAATGAGCAGTTCTTC. Translating gives CSVGTSGYNEQFF.

The rearrangement joins TRBV12-3 or TRBV12-4 to TRBJ2-5; D not certain. The V end lost 0 bases, the J end lost 0 bases, and 5 bases lay between the germline ends. The CDR3 sequence is 14 residues long. CDR3 loop: CASSLAGDQETQYF. The CDR3 nucleotides read TGTGCCAGCAGTTTAGCGGGCGACCAAGAGACCCAGTACTTC.

This clonotype has ten or more counts. V gene TRBV24-1 combines with J gene TRBJ2-3, with 7 bases that match TRBD2. The CDR3 is made up of 13 amino acids. CDR1 is KGHDR and CDR2 is SFDVKD in the germline V gene. Germline trimming cut 10 bases from V and 0 bases from J; bases unmatched to any gene: 3. CDR3 bases: TGTGCCACAGCGGGGCTGAGCACAGATACGCAGTATTTT. Its protein product is CATAGLSTDTQYF.

This clonotype was found many times. The chain's CDR3 is CASSPSGVSTDTQYF. The DNA of the CDR3 is TGTGCCAGCAGCCCCAGCGGGGTTAGCACAGATACGCAGTATTTT. The rearrangement joins TRBV6-6 to TRBJ2-3, with TRBD2 identical over 7 bases. CDR1 MNHNY and CDR2 SVGAGI come from the germline V gene (reference sequence). This CDR3 region has 15 residues. Trimming cost V 6 bases and J 0 bases; bases outside gene matches: 6.

The chain is built from TRBV29-1 and TRBJ1-4; the D gene is possibly TRBD1 (6 bases). The CDR3 consists of 11 residues. CDR1 is SQVTM, CDR2 ANQGSEA, per germline. Trimming removed 6 bases from V and 7 bases from J, with 9 bases in between. This CDR3 is CSVGGSEKLFF. The DNA for the CDR3 is TGCAGCGTGGGGGGCAGTGAAAAACTGTTTTTT.

V and J are TRBV4-2 and TRBJ2-5, with 8 bases fitting TRBD2. CDR1 and CDR2 from the germline V gene are LGHNA and YNFKEQ. The length of the CDR3 is 15 residues. With V trimmed by 1 base and J by 5 bases, 6 bases remained unmatched. The CDR3 nucleotides are TGTGCCAGCAGCCAAGCGGGAGGGGGGTCGGAGACCCAGTACTTC. Encoded protein: CASSQAGGGSETQYF.

V and J are TRBV6-5 and TRBJ2-7; either TRBD1 or TRBD2 may supply D (5 bases each). From germline, CDR1 is MNHEY and CDR2 SVGAGI. Trimming left V 6 bases short and J 0 bases short, with 12 bases between. This CDR3 comprises 14 residues. The CDR3 here is CASSRDGSSYEQYF. Here the CDR3 DNA reads TGTGCCAGCAGCAGGGACGGCAGCTCCTACGAGCAGTACTTC.

In its sample, this clonotype was seen a few times. The chain is built from TRBV7-3 and TRBJ1-6, with TRBD1 matching 7 bases. The germline V gene has CDR1 SGHTA and CDR2 FQGTGA. This CDR3 has 15 residues. Germline trimming cut 2 bases from V and 10 bases from J; bases unmatched to any gene: 8. CDR3 in amino acids: CASSLDRDRGSPLHF. The CDR3 region has the DNA TGTGCCAGCAGCTTAGACCGGGACAGAGGCTCACCCCTCCACTTT.

This clonotype appeared a few times. The chain is built from TRBV11-2 and TRBJ2-3, with D perhaps being TRBD1 or TRBD2 (6 bases each). This CDR3 is 17 amino acids long. Trimming removed 2 bases from V and 2 bases from J, with 17 bases in between. Germline CDR1 and CDR2: SGHAT and FQNNGV. The CDR3 here is CASSLRRDTFYTDTQYF. CDR3 DNA sequence: TGTGCCAGCAGCTTACGGAGGGACACTTTCTACACAGATACGCAGTATTTT. Full variable domain (outside the CDR3, taken from reference TRBV11-2 and TRBJ2-3): EAGVAQSPRYKIIEKRQSVAFWCNPISGHATLYWYQQILGQGPKLLIQFQNNGVVDDSQLPKDRFSAERLKGVDSTLKIQPAKLEDSAVYLCASSLRRDTFYTDTQYFGPGTRLTVL.

The chain couples TRBV9 to TRBJ2-3, with TRBD2 matching over 9 bases. This CDR3 comprises 16 residues. V lost 4 bases and J lost 2; bases outside the gene matches: 8. Per the germline V gene, CDR1 is SGDLS and CDR2 is YYNGEE. The CDR3 coding sequence is TGTGCCAGCAGCAGTCAAGCGGGGGGAGTCACAGATACGCAGTATTTT. Encoded protein: CASSSQAGGVTDTQYF.

This clonotype was found a few times. The rearrangement uses TRBV5-4 and TRBJ1-2, with D unresolved. The ends were cut back, 0 bases at V and 3 bases at J, with 3 bases in the middle. The length of the CDR3 is 12 residues. Germline lookup yields CDR1 SGHNT and CDR2 YYREEE (reference sequence). The CDR3 coding sequence is TGTGCCAGCAGCTTGGATTACTATGGCTACACCTTC. It encodes CASSLDYYGYTF.

The V and J genes are TRBV5-6 and TRBJ2-5; D is ambiguous. The germline V gene has CDR1 SGHDT and CDR2 YYEEEE. This CDR3 contains 14 residues. The germline V and J ends were trimmed by 1 base and 4 bases, with 11 bases remaining between them. This CDR3 reads CASSLLFGGETQYF. CDR3 coding DNA: TGTGCCAGCAGCTTGCTTTTTGGCGGAGAGACCCAGTACTTC.

J is TRBJ2-2 and V is TRBV4-3; D is perhaps TRBD2 (5 bases). V was pared by 4 bases and J by 0 bases, with 9 bases between. The CDR3 contains 15 residues. Germline V lookup: CDR1 LGHNA, CDR2 YSLEER. The CDR3 nucleotides read TGCGCCAGCAGCCTGAAGGGAGCGAACACCGGGGAGCTGTTTTTT. The encoded protein is CASSLKGANTGELFF.

The rearrangement joins TRBV15 to TRBJ2-1; no definite D call. Between the trimmed V and J ends, which lost 1 base and 6 bases, there was a span of 4 bases. This CDR3 has 12 residues. CDR1 and CDR2 (germline): LNHNV, YYDKDF (reference sequence). DNA for the CDR3: TGTGCCACCAGCAGAGGCGGCAATGAGCAGTTCTTC. Amino acids: CATSRGGNEQFF.